This TCR beta chain was identified in a study of shared clonotypes between healthy human individuals. The CDR3 is 15 residues long. V lost 7 bases to trimming and J lost 6 bases; unmatched junction nucleotides: 11. Germline V lookup: CDR1 MNHNY, CDR2 SVGAGI (reference sequence). Per the study methods: Filtering differed since immunoSEQ provided only junctions, with no quality scores. Method: immunoSEQ multiplex PCR; TCRdb's copy keeps in-frame clones and lacks some. The V and J calls and clone size were taken over from that table, and D and trimming were inferred from the DNA. The sample lists around 2,000,000 clones; 85% to 95% were seen once.

This rearrangement joins TRBV6-6 to TRBJ1-2, with 10 nucleotides matching TRBD1. Specimen: naive CD4+ T cells sorted from blood. As for subset: CD45RA+ positively selected. The clonotype comes from a man between 18 and 29 years old in good health. The CDR3 coding sequence is TGTGCCAGCATCCGAAGTGCGGGACAGGGGAATGGCTACACCTTC. Translation gives CASIRSAGQGNGYTF.